Shown below are 28 T cell receptor beta chains from a single sample sequenced in a study of T cell repertoires in cytomegalovirus infection. These receptors are not linked to any known antigen. Using its own MiXCR run on the reads, TCRdb lists one record per CDR3 protein. The sample has around 58,000 distinct CDR3 sequences; just over 20% are singletons. The sequencing here drew on CD8+ T cells from cultured PBMCs, taken from culture after CMV antigen stimulation. The receptors shown here come from a human donor in good health (CMV status not recorded). Some clones in this sample may be carry-over from other donors' samples.

The chain uses TRBV12-3 or TRBV12-4 and TRBJ2-6; 7 bases match TRBD1. The CDR3 has 15 amino acids. Unmatched junction bases numbered 3, after V lost 5 bases and J lost 2 bases. For the CDR3, the DNA is TGTGCCAGCAGTCCCACAGGGGCTGGGGCCAACGTCCTGACTTTC. Protein product: CASSPTGAGANVLTF.

In this sample, this clonotype turned up a few times. The chain has TRBV6-1 and TRBJ1-5, with D perhaps TRBD1 (6 bases). Germline lookup yields CDR1 MNHNS and CDR2 SASEGT. The CDR3 sequence is 16 residues long. V was trimmed by 5 bases and J by 2 bases, leaving 16 bases between them. CDR3 loop: CASSTRGVGGNQPQHF. CDR3 nucleotides: TGTGCCAGCAGTACCAGGGGTGTGGGGGGCAATCAGCCCCAGCATTTT.

The chain has TRBV20-1 and TRBJ2-1, with D possibly TRBD2 on 5 matching bases. The ends were cut back, 8 bases at V and 6 bases at J, with 23 bases in the middle. In germline, CDR1 is DFQATT, CDR2 SNEGSKA (reference sequence). The CDR3 sequence is 15 residues long. The CDR3 spells CSTSLTGFSFNEQFF. The CDR3 region has the DNA TGCAGTACATCCTTAACGGGGTTTTCATTCAATGAGCAGTTCTTC.

J is TRBJ2-3 and V is TRBV6-7; unclear D gene. TRBV6-7 is identified as an open reading frame with a role that is uncertain. There are 12 residues in the CDR3. V lost 7 bases and J 3 bases, leaving 8 bases between the germline ends. The CDR3 nucleotides are TGTGCCAGCACCGACACTACAGATACGCAGTATTTT. Its translation: CASTDTTDTQYF.

This clonotype was seen a handful of times. The CDR3 nucleotides are TGTGCCAGCAGCTTAGGGCAGTATTATGGCTACACCTTC. The encoded protein is CASSLGQYYGYTF. V usage is TRBV7-2 and J usage is TRBJ1-2; D is unclear. Germline V gene lookup returns CDR1 SGHTA and CDR2 FQGNSA. The CDR3 sequence is 13 residues long. Trimming left V 1 base short and J 5 bases short, with 8 bases between.

The rearrangement uses TRBV4-1 and TRBJ1-2; weak D call: TRBD1 (5 bases). Germline CDR1 and CDR2: MGHRA and YSYEKL. V was pared by 1 base and J by 4 bases, with 13 bases between. The CDR3 has 15 amino acids. CDR3 nucleotides: TGCGCCAGCAGCCAAGTGAAAGACAGTTTCTATGGCTACACCTTC. Protein product: CASSQVKDSFYGYTF.

This clonotype was recorded a few times. The chain combines TRBV7-6 with TRBJ1-2, with unresolved D. V lost 1 base and J lost 8, with 8 bases in between. This CDR3 contains 12 residues. The V gene's germline CDR1 is SGHVS and CDR2 FNYEAQ. The CDR3 DNA is TGTGCCAGCAGCTTAGGCCGTGGGGGCTACACCTTC. Its protein product is CASSLGRGGYTF.

V and J are TRBV7-2 and TRBJ2-5, with TRBD2 identical over 14 bases. V lost 5 bases, J lost 5 bases, and 7 bases stayed unmatched. The CDR3 has 16 amino acids. Germline CDR1 and CDR2: SGHTA and FQGNSA. Written as DNA, the CDR3 is TGTGCCAGCAGCAAGCCGGGACTAGCGGGGGTGGAGACCCAGTACTTC. This sequence encodes CASSKPGLAGVETQYF.

This clonotype was seen only a few times. This chain joins TRBV6-2 or TRBV6-3 and TRBJ2-4; 7 positions match TRBD1. The CDR3 length is 14 residues. V lost 6 bases, J lost 9 bases, and 11 bases stayed unmatched. The germline V gene has CDR1 MNHEY and CDR2 SVGEGT. The CDR3 DNA sequence: TGTGCCAGCAGCCATCCGACAGGGCGAGGCATTCAGTACTTC. Its translation is CASSHPTGRGIQYF.

This clonotype showed up many times. The chain carries TRBV11-1 and TRBJ1-1; D gene uncertain. The V gene's germline CDR1 is SGHAT and CDR2 FQDESV (reference sequence). Trimming left V 1 base short and J 1 base short, with 7 bases between. The CDR3 consists of 14 residues. The CDR3 nucleotides are TGTGCCAGCAGCTTAGGGACGGGGAACACTGAAGCTTTCTTT. Translated, it gives CASSLGTGNTEAFF.

This chain uses TRBV7-9 with TRBJ1-2, with 8 positions matching TRBD1. Germline values: CDR1 SEHNR, CDR2 FQNEAQ (reference sequence). The CDR3 has 13 amino acids. V trimming: 5 bases; J trimming: 8 bases; junction bases outside the gene matches: 7. The CDR3 sequence: CASSQETGVGYTF. The DNA of the CDR3 is TGTGCCAGCAGCCAAGAGACAGGGGTGGGCTACACCTTC.

A few counts support this clonotype. The genes are TRBV7-6 and TRBJ2-2; TRBD1 aligns across 8 bases. Trimming cost V 6 bases and J 1 base; bases outside gene matches: 4. Germline CDR1 is SGHVS and CDR2 is FNYEAQ. This CDR3 is 15 amino acids long. CDR3 sequence reads: CASRGGQENTGELFF. The CDR3, as DNA: TGTGCCAGCAGGGGGGGACAGGAGAACACCGGGGAGCTGTTTTTT.

This rearrangement joins TRBV7-6 to TRBJ1-6, with TRBD1 matching over 8 bases. The germline gives CDR1 SGHVS, CDR2 FNYEAQ. The CDR3 consists of 17 residues. The J segment lost 10 bases and the V segment lost 5 bases, leaving 16 bases of the junction unmatched. The CDR3 is CASSRTGTGAAESPLHF. The DNA of the CDR3 is TGTGCCAGCAGCCGTACCGGGACAGGCGCCGCCGAATCACCCCTCCACTTT.

The chain links TRBV6-1 to TRBJ2-7, with D possibly matching TRBD2 (7 bases). V lost 10 bases and J 0 bases, leaving 19 bases between the germline ends. Germline V gene lookup returns CDR1 MNHNS and CDR2 SASEGT. This CDR3 has 15 amino acids. The CDR3 DNA follows: TGTGCCATCCTCATAAGGGGGGGACTCTCCTACGAGCAGTACTTC. This gives the protein CAILIRGGLSYEQYF.

This clonotype has more than one count but fewer than ten. This chain links TRBV7-9 with TRBJ1-5, with D maybe TRBD1 (5 bases). The ends were cut back, 5 bases at V and 7 bases at J, with 15 bases in the middle. There are 14 residues in the CDR3. Germline CDR1 is SEHNR and CDR2 is FQNEAQ (reference sequence). The CDR3 region has the DNA TGTGCCAGCAGCCAGGGAGGGGCTCACCAGCCCCAGCATTTT. Residues: CASSQGGAHQPQHF.

This clonotype turned up a few times. The gene calls are TRBV11-2 and TRBJ2-1, with D perhaps matching TRBD1 (6 bases). The CDR3 covers 14 residues. Germline-derived CDR1 and CDR2 are SGHAT and FQNNGV. V lost 5 bases, J lost 3 bases, and 11 bases lay in between. Written as DNA, the CDR3 is TGTGCCAGCAGCGGCAGGGGAAACTACAATGAGCAGTTCTTC. Its protein product is CASSGRGNYNEQFF. The full variable domain, completed using reference TRBV11-2 and TRBJ2-1, is EAGVAQSPRYKIIEKRQSVAFWCNPISGHATLYWYQQILGQGPKLLIQFQNNGVVDDSQLPKDRFSAERLKGVDSTLKIQPAKLEDSAVYLCASSGRGNYNEQFFGPGTRLTVL.

V is TRBV20-1 and J is TRBJ1-6; D might be TRBD1 (6 bases). V dropped 0 bases and J dropped 7 bases, with 16 bases sitting between them. This CDR3 contains 16 residues. Germline-derived CDR1 and CDR2 are DFQATT and SNEGSKA (reference sequence). The chain's CDR3 is CSARDGAQGLNSPLHF. The CDR3 DNA reads TGCAGTGCTAGAGATGGGGCACAGGGCTTAAATTCACCCCTCCACTTT.

This clonotype was counted a few times. CDR3 region: CASILPGARNTEAFF. The CDR3 DNA follows: TGTGCCAGCATCCTTCCCGGGGCCAGGAACACTGAAGCTTTCTTT. This rearrangement joins TRBV6-2 or TRBV6-3 to TRBJ1-1; perhaps TRBD1 as D (5 bases). V shed 7 bases and J shed 1 base, with 16 bases lying between them. The CDR3 has 15 residues. From germline, CDR1 is MNHEY and CDR2 SVGEGT.

The rearrangement uses TRBV4-1 and TRBJ1-4, with TRBD1 matching over 8 bases. The CDR3 loop spans 15 amino acids. J was trimmed by 8 bases and V by 1 base; bases with no gene match: 6. The germline CDR1 and CDR2 sequences are MGHRA and YSYEKL. The CDR3 DNA follows: TGCGCCAGCAGCCAAGGGACAGGGAGGAGCGAAAAACTGTTTTTT. Its translation: CASSQGTGRSEKLFF.

The chain has TRBV9 and TRBJ2-7; D could derive from TRBD1 or TRBD2 (5 bases each). Looked up from germline, CDR1 is SGDLS and CDR2 is YYNGEE. Trimming took off 1 base at V and 2 bases at J, with 13 bases between the two ends. This CDR3 comprises 15 residues. CDR3 in amino acids: CASSVSPGTTYEQYF. CDR3 nucleotide sequence: TGTGCCAGCAGCGTATCCCCAGGGACCACCTACGAGCAGTACTTC.

This clonotype has a count of ten or more. This chain links TRBV6-1 with TRBJ1-5; D not resolved. Germline values: CDR1 MNHNS, CDR2 SASEGT. The V end was cut by 2 bases, the J end by 0 bases, with 8 bases between. The CDR3 has 15 amino acids. The CDR3 reads CASSEWANSNQPQHF. The CDR3 DNA reads TGTGCCAGCAGTGAATGGGCAAATAGCAATCAGCCCCAGCATTTT.

This clonotype was detected a few times. This rearrangement joins TRBV7-2 to TRBJ1-1; TRBD1 agrees at 8 bases. The CDR3 consists of 15 residues. CDR1 and CDR2 (germline): SGHTA, FQGNSA. Losses at the gene ends were 1 base for V and 0 bases for J; bases not matched to a gene: 1. The CDR3 DNA sequence: TGTGCCAGCAGCTTAGAGGACAGGGTGAACACTGAAGCTTTCTTT. Protein product: CASSLEDRVNTEAFF.

The chain employs TRBV29-1 and TRBJ2-7; 10 nucleotides match TRBD1. Germline CDR1 and CDR2: SQVTM and ANQGSEA. V shed 4 bases, J shed 6 bases, and the junction held 6 bases outside the gene matches. The CDR3 consists of 13 residues. Here the CDR3 DNA reads TGCAGCGTTGGTATGGGACAGGGGCTCGAGCAGTACTTC. Its protein is CSVGMGQGLEQYF.

V gene TRBV7-9 combines with J gene TRBJ1-3; 7 nucleotides match TRBD1. The CDR3 is made up of 15 amino acids. V dropped 5 bases and J dropped 4; count of bases not matched to a gene: 8. Germline V CDR1 and CDR2: SEHNR, FQNEAQ (reference sequence). The CDR3: CASSKVTGNGNTIYF. The DNA for the CDR3 is TGTGCCAGCAGCAAAGTGACAGGGAACGGAAACACCATATATTTT.

This clonotype showed up just a few times. DNA for the CDR3: TGCGCCAGCAGCCAAGATCGGGTGGCGAACACTGAAGCTTTCTTT. Protein: CASSQDRVANTEAFF. The chain carries TRBV4-1 and TRBJ1-1; D remains unclear. The V gene lost 0 bases and the J gene lost 1 base, with 9 bases spanning the gap. Germline loops: CDR1 MGHRA, CDR2 YSYEKL. The CDR3 spans 15 residues.

This clonotype was picked up a small number of times. This chain uses TRBV6-1 with TRBJ2-2; weak D call: TRBD1 (6 bases). This CDR3 contains 15 residues. V gave up 5 bases and J gave up 4 bases, with 14 bases separating them. Germline assignment: CDR1 MNHNS and CDR2 SASEGT. The CDR3 region is CASSSPDRSTGELFF. As DNA, the CDR3 is TGTGCCAGCAGTTCCCCGGACAGATCCACCGGGGAGCTGTTTTTT.

The V gene is TRBV28, the J gene TRBJ1-1; 8 positions agree with TRBD1. CDR3 size: 17 residues. V lost 4 bases and J lost 0; bases outside the gene matches: 10. Germline V gives CDR1 MDHEN, CDR2 SYDVKM. The chain's CDR3 is CASSYPGTGPMNTEAFF. As DNA, the CDR3 is TGTGCCAGCAGTTACCCCGGGACAGGTCCCATGAACACTGAAGCTTTCTTT. Using reference TRBV28 and TRBJ1-1 for the parts outside the CDR3, the full variable domain is DVKVTQSSRYLVKRTGEKVFLECVQDMDHENMFWYRQDPGLGLRLIYFSYDVKMKEKGDIPEGYSVSREKKERFSLILESASTNQTSMYLCASSYPGTGPMNTEAFFGQGTRLTVV.

This clonotype was counted at least ten times. This chain joins TRBV10-2 and TRBJ1-5; 7 nucleotides match TRBD1. Unmatched junction bases numbered 11, after V lost 6 bases and J lost 6 bases. The CDR3 totals 15 residues. Germline values: CDR1 WSHSY, CDR2 SAAADI. This CDR3 is CASSPQGGKSQPQHF. CDR3 nucleotide sequence: TGCGCCAGCAGCCCCCAGGGGGGAAAGAGTCAGCCCCAGCATTTT.